This TCR beta chain stems from a study of response to subunit inactivated influenza vaccine. Comment on this clonotype: What it recognizes is unknown.

The study, taken as a whole, reports: It was the authors' suggestion that each seasonal influenza vaccination recruits few new T cells.

From the RT-PCR reads, TCRdb called clonotypes with MiXCR, one entry per CDR3 protein. The sample lists about 310,000 distinct CDR3 sequences; roughly 22% were seen once. CDR3 length: 18 amino acids. The V segment lost 5 bases and the J segment 2 bases; nucleotides outside the gene matches: 14. The V gene's germline CDR1 is SGHAT and CDR2 FQDESV (reference sequence). This material consisted of PBMCs from blood, taken about 19 months after vaccination. This sequence joins TRBV11-1 and TRBJ2-7; 11 nucleotides line up with TRBD2. This TCR was recovered from a man aged 50 to 69 who received an inactivated influenza vaccine. CDR3: CASSQPGLAVVLPYEQYF. CDR3 DNA sequence: TGTGCCAGCAGCCAACCGGGACTAGCGGTCGTTCTACCCTACGAGCAGTACTTC.